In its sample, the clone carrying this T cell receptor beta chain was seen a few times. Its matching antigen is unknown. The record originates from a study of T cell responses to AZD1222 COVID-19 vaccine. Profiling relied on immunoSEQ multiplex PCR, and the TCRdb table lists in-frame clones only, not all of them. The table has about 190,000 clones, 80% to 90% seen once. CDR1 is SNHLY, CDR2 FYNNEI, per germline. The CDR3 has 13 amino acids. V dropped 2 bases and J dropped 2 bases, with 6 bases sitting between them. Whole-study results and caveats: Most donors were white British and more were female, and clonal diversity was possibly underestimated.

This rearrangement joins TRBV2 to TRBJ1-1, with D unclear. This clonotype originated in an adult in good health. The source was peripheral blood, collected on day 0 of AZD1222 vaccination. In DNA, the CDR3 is TGTGCCAGCAGTGAACTGGAAAACACTGAAGCTTTCTTT. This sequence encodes CASSELENTEAFF.